This T cell receptor beta chain is drawn from a study of breast tumors, draining lymph nodes, adjacent tissues. Study-level points and caveats: Data fit most tumor T cells coming from lymph node, expanding in tumor. Tumors had less TCR diversity than lymph nodes, more than nontumor tissue. Luminal-like breast cancer showed significantly higher tumor–nontumor repertoire similarity than basal-like. Data only fit, rather than demonstrated, lymph node origin of most tumor T cells.

TCRdb reprocessed the multiplex PCR reads via MiXCR and lists one record per CDR3 protein. The table shows about 200,000 distinct CDR3 sequences, with around a third occurring only once. Trimming shortened V by 7 bases and J by 2 bases, and 21 bases separated the two germline ends. The CDR3 spans 16 residues. In germline, CDR1 is DFQATT, CDR2 SNEGSKA (reference sequence). The lymph nodes were axillary draining lymph nodes from breast cancer patients. On this clonotype itself: No antigen is known for it.

The source material was axillary lymph node tissue. The chain has TRBV20-1 and TRBJ1-5, with a possible D match to TRBD1 (5 bases). This clonotype originated in a female donor with breast cancer. Some clones in this sample may be carry-over from other donors' samples. The CDR3 DNA sequence: TGCAGTGGTGTAGATCAGACAGCACGAGGCAATCAGCCCCAGCATTTT. Translating gives CSGVDQTARGNQPQHF.